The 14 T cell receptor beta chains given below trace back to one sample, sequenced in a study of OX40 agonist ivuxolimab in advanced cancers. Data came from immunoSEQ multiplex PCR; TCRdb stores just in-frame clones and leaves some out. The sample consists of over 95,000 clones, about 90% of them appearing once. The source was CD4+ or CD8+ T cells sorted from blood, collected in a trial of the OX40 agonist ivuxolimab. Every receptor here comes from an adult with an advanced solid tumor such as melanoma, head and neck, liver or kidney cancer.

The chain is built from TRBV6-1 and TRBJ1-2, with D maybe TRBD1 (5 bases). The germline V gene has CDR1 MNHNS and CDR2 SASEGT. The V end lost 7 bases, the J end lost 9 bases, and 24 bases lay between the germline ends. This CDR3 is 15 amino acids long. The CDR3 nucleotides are TGTGCCAGCACGATGGATGGGTCTGGGCCAGGGAGCTACACCTTC. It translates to CASTMDGSGPGSYTF.

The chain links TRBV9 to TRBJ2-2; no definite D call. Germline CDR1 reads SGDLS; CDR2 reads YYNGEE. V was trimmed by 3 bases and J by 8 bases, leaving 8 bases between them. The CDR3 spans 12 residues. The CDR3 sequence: CASSGEIGELFF. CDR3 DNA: TGTGCCAGCAGCGGCGAGATTGGGGAGCTGTTTTTT. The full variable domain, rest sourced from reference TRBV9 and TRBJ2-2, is DSGVTQTPKHLITATGQRVTLRCSPRSGDLSVYWYQQSLDQGLQFLIQYYNGEERAKGNILERFSAQQFPDLHSELNLSSLELGDSALYFCASSGEIGELFFGEGSRLTVL.

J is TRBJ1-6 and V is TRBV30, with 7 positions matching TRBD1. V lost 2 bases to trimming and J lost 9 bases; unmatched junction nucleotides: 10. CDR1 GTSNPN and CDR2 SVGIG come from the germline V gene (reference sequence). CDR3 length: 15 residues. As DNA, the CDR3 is TGTGCCTGGAGTCAAGACAGGGCCCAAATTTCACCCCTCCACTTT. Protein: CAWSQDRAQISPLHF.

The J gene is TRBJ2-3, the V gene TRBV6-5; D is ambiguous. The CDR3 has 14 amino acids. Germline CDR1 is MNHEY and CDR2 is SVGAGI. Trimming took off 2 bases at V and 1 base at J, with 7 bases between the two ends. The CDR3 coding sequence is TGTGCCAGCAGTTACGCCCAGGGCACAGATACGCAGTATTTT. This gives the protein CASSYAQGTDTQYF.

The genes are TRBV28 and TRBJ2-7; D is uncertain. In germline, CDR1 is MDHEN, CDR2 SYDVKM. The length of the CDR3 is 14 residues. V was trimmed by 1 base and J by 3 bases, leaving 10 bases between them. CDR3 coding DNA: TGTGCCAGCAGTTTATCCGGTGATATCTACGAGCAGTACTTC. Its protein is CASSLSGDIYEQYF.

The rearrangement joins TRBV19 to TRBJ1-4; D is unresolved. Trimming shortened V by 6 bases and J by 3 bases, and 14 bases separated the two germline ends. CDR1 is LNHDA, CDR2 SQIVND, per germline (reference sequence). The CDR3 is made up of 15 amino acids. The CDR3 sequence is CASSLRRVSNEKLFF. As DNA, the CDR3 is TGTGCCAGTAGCCTAAGGAGGGTCTCTAATGAAAAACTGTTTTTT.

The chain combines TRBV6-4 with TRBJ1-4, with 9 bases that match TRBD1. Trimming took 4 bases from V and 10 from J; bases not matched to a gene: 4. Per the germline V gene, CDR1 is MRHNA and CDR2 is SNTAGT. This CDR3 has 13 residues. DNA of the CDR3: TGTGCCAGCAGTGGGGACAGGGCGGCAAAACTGTTTTTT. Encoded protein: CASSGDRAAKLFF.

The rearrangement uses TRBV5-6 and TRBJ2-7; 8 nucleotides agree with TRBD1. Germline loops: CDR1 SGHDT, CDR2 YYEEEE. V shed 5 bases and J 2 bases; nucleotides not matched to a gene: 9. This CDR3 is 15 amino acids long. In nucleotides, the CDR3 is TGTGCCAGCAGTTCACCCGGGACAGGCACCTACGAGCAGTACTTC. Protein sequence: CASSSPGTGTYEQYF.

CDR3: CASSNSHGGSYEQYF. The CDR3 bases are TGTGCCAGTAGTAACAGTCACGGAGGGTCCTACGAGCAGTACTTC. The chain uses TRBV19 and TRBJ2-7, with D possibly TRBD2 on 6 matching bases. V lost 4 bases and J 1 base, leaving 14 bases between the germline ends. This CDR3 spans 15 amino acids. Germline V gene sequence: CDR1 LNHDA, CDR2 SQIVND (reference sequence).

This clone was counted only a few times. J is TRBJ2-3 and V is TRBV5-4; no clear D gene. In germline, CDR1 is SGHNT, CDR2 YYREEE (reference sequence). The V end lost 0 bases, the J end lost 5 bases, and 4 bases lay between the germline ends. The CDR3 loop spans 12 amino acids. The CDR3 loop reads CASSLELDTQYF. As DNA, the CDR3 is TGTGCCAGCAGCTTGGAGTTAGATACGCAGTATTTT. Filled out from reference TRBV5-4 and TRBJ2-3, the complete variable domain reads ETGVTQSPTHLIKTRGQQVTLRCSSQSGHNTVSWYQQALGQGPQFIFQYYREEENGRGNFPPRFSGLQFPNYSSELNVNALELDDSALYLCASSLELDTQYFGPGTRLTVL.

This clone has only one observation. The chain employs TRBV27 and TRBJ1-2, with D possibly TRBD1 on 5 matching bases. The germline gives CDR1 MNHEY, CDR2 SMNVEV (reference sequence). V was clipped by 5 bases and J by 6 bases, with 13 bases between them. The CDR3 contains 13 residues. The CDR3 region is CASSPYRIHGYTF. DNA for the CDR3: TGTGCCAGCAGTCCCTACAGGATTCATGGCTACACCTTC.

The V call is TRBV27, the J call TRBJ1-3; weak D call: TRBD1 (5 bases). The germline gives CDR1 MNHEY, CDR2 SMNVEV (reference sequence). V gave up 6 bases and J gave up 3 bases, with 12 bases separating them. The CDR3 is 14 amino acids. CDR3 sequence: CASSETAVGNTIYF. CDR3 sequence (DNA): TGTGCCAGCAGCGAGACAGCCGTTGGAAACACCATATATTTT.

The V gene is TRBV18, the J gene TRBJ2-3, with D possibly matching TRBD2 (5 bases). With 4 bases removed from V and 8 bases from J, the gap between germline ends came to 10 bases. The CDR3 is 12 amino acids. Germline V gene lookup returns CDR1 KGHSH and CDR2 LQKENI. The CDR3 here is CASSLNEGTQYF. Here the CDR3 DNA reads TGTGCCAGCTCACTTAATGAGGGTACGCAGTATTTT.

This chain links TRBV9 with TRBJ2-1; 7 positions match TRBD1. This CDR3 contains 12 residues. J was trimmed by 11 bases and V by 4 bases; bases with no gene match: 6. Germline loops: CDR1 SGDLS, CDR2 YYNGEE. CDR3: CASSSTTGKQFF. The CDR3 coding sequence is TGTGCCAGCAGCTCGACGACAGGGAAGCAGTTCTTC.